The 13 T cell receptor beta chains below come from one sample, sequenced in a study of blood T cell repertoires in COVID-19. Sequenced by immunoSEQ multiplex PCR; TCRdb stores in-frame clones only, minus some. The sample lists around 240,000 clones; around 80% were seen once. Sequenced input: peripheral blood. The receptors derive from a woman of 80 years or more with acute or convalescent COVID-19.

The genes are TRBV3-1 (or the pseudogene TRBV3-2) and TRBJ2-5; D may be TRBD2 (7 bases). The CDR3 is 16 amino acids. The ends were cut back, 5 bases at V and 1 base at J, with 17 bases in the middle. The V gene's germline CDR1 is LGHDT and CDR2 YNNKEL (reference sequence). The DNA for the CDR3 is TGTGCCAGCAGCTCCCGTGGACTAGGGGGCCAAGAGACCCAGTACTTC. This sequence encodes CASSSRGLGGQETQYF.

This clone was detected once. This chain uses TRBV7-2 with TRBJ1-3, with a possible D match to TRBD1 (5 bases). The CDR3 is 16 amino acids. The germline gives CDR1 SGHTA, CDR2 FQGNSA. The V end lost 1 base, the J end lost 4 bases, and 14 bases lay between the germline ends. The CDR3 DNA follows: TGTGCCAGCAGCTTAGATGCTATGGCAGGGGGAAACACCATATATTTT. Its protein product is CASSLDAMAGGNTIYF.

This chain uses TRBV7-2 with TRBJ2-1; 10 nucleotides align to TRBD2. Germline CDR1 is SGHTA and CDR2 is FQGNSA. The length of the CDR3 is 17 residues. V was pared by 5 bases and J by 4 bases, with 11 bases of the junction left unmatched. CDR3 loop: CASSPSRTSGTYNEQFF. Here the CDR3 DNA reads TGTGCCAGCAGCCCTTCGAGGACTAGCGGTACGTACAATGAGCAGTTCTTC.

CDR3 sequence reads: CASSLRPGQSSISNQPQHF. The CDR3 coding sequence is TGTGCCAGCAGCTTGAGGCCGGGACAGTCTTCAATTAGCAATCAGCCCCAGCATTTT. J is TRBJ1-5 and V is TRBV7-2, with 7 bases matching TRBD1. In germline, CDR1 is SGHTA, CDR2 FQGNSA. The CDR3 length is 19 residues. Trimming removed 3 bases from V and 0 bases from J; junction bases left unmatched: 14.

This sequence joins TRBV7-2 and TRBJ2-7; 8 nucleotides match TRBD2. V shed 4 bases, J shed 9 bases, and the junction held 11 bases outside the gene matches. The CDR3 runs 14 residues. Per the germline V gene, CDR1 is SGHTA and CDR2 is FQGNSA. The CDR3 DNA sequence: TGTGCCAGCAGCTCCCGTCCGGGACTAGAAATGCAGTACTTC. Its translation is CASSSRPGLEMQYF.

The chain carries TRBV28 and TRBJ2-7, with 11 bases matching TRBD1. With 5 bases clipped from V and 4 bases from J, the junction kept 7 bases outside the gene matches. Germline V lookup: CDR1 MDHEN, CDR2 SYDVKM. CDR3 length: 15 amino acids. CDR3 region: CASSTPGTGGYEQYF. CDR3 nucleotide sequence: TGTGCCAGCAGTACCCCCGGGACAGGGGGGTACGAGCAGTACTTC.

This rearrangement joins TRBV7-2 to TRBJ2-2; tentative D call: TRBD1 (6 bases). Trimming took 3 bases from V and 4 from J, leaving 15 bases between them. Germline V gene sequence: CDR1 SGHTA, CDR2 FQGNSA. The CDR3 is 16 amino acids. CDR3 DNA sequence: TGTGCCAGCAGCTTTTTGGGGGCAGGGACCACCGGGGAGCTGTTTTTT. Translation gives CASSFLGAGTTGELFF.

The V gene is TRBV3-1 (or the pseudogene TRBV3-2), the J gene TRBJ2-1, with 7 bases aligning to TRBD2. CDR3 length equals 17 residues. The V and J ends lost 3 bases and 6 bases, in that order; junction bases with no gene match: 14. Germline loops: CDR1 LGHDT, CDR2 YNNKEL (reference sequence). CDR3 in DNA: TGTGCCAGCAGCCAGCGGGTAGGGGACTATCCGCTCAATGAGCAGTTCTTC. This sequence encodes CASSQRVGDYPLNEQFF.

This chain links TRBV7-9 with TRBJ1-1; D call uncertain. CDR3 size: 15 residues. CDR1 is SEHNR and CDR2 is FQNEAQ in the germline V gene (reference sequence). The V end was cut by 3 bases, the J end by 1 base, with 12 bases between. In DNA, the CDR3 is TGTGCCAGCAGCTTTTCCGGCGCGGGGAACACTGAAGCTTTCTTT. Protein: CASSFSGAGNTEAFF.

In its sample, this clone was seen once. J is TRBJ2-3 and V is TRBV7-2; the match to TRBD2 covers 10 bases. The CDR3 contains 14 residues. Germline V CDR1 and CDR2: SGHTA, FQGNSA. The V segment lost 3 bases and the J segment 6 bases; nucleotides outside the gene matches: 3. The DNA for the CDR3 is TGTGCCAGCAGCTTCGGGACTAGCGCGGATACGCAGTATTTT. It yields the protein CASSFGTSADTQYF.

The chain combines TRBV5-1 with TRBJ1-2, with 8 bases that match TRBD1. The CDR3 is 15 amino acids. From germline, CDR1 is SGHRS and CDR2 YFSETQ. The trim removed 0 bases at V and 7 bases at J, leaving 8 bases unmatched. The CDR3 loop reads CASSLDGTGDGGYTF. CDR3 nucleotides: TGCGCCAGCAGCTTGGACGGGACAGGAGACGGTGGCTACACCTTC.

The chain uses TRBV3-1 (or the pseudogene TRBV3-2) and TRBJ2-2, with 9 positions matching TRBD1. V was pared by 2 bases and J by 5 bases, with 6 bases of the junction left unmatched. The CDR3 contains 16 residues. In germline, CDR1 is LGHDT, CDR2 YNNKEL (reference sequence). The CDR3 reads CASSQPGQGRTGELFF. The CDR3 DNA reads TGTGCCAGCAGCCAACCGGGACAGGGTCGTACCGGGGAGCTGTTTTTT.

The chain carries TRBV7-3 and TRBJ2-1, with no clear D. This CDR3 is built from 15 residues. V lost 2 bases, J lost 0 bases, and 8 bases lay in between. Germline V gene lookup returns CDR1 SGHTA and CDR2 FQGTGA. The CDR3 region has the DNA TGTGCCAGCAGCTTATCTAGGAGCTCCTACAATGAGCAGTTCTTC. It specifies CASSLSRSSYNEQFF. The whole variable domain, filled in from reference TRBV7-3 and TRBJ2-1, reads GAGVSQTPSNKVTEKGKYVELRCDPISGHTALYWYRQSLGQGPEFLIYFQGTGAADDSGLPNDRFFAVRPEGSVSTLKIQRTERGDSAVYLCASSLSRSSYNEQFFGPGTRLTVL.